These 27 T cell receptor beta chains were sequenced from one sample in a study of blood T cells in healthy people across ages. Sample-barcoded 5' priming and a J-beta primer mix drove a second PCR of roughly 6 to 12 cycles. TCRdb ran MiXCR on the 5' RACE reads and lists one entry per CDR3 protein. The sample contains roughly 1.7 million distinct CDR3 sequences, 30% to 40% of which appear only once. Sequencing was performed on blood. These receptors originate from a woman aged 25-40 years in good health.

The chain joins TRBV7-2 to TRBJ2-1; TRBD2 is a possible D gene (6 bases). With 2 bases removed from V and 7 bases from J, the gap between germline ends came to 18 bases. The CDR3 consists of 16 residues. CDR1 and CDR2 from the germline V gene are SGHTA and FQGNSA. The CDR3 nucleotides are TGTGCCAGCAGCTTAAATAGCGGACTACCGGGGAATGAGCAGTTCTTC. It codes for CASSLNSGLPGNEQFF. The full variable domain, rest sourced from reference TRBV7-2 and TRBJ2-1, is GAGVSQSPSNKVTEKGKDVELRCDPISGHTALYWYRQSLGQGLEFLIYFQGNSAPDKSGLPSDRFSAERTGGSVSTLTIQRTQQEDSAVYLCASSLNSGLPGNEQFFGPGTRLTVL.

The chain carries TRBV3-1 and TRBJ2-4; D tentatively fits TRBD1 or TRBD2 (5 bases each). Gene TRBJ2-7 matches the end of the DNA better, so the J call may be wrong. The CDR3 is made up of 14 amino acids. In germline, CDR1 is LGHDT, CDR2 YNNKEL (reference sequence). CDR3 region: CASSQMRGRDEQYF. The CDR3 nucleotides read TGTGCCAGCAGCCAAATGAGGGGCCGCGACGAGCAGTACTTC.

This clonotype was seen more than once but under ten times. The CDR3 sequence is CSVEGEIKGGYGYTF. The DNA for the CDR3 is TGCAGCGTTGAAGGCGAGATTAAAGGGGGCTATGGCTACACCTTC. The chain combines TRBV29-1 with TRBJ1-2; D might be TRBD1 (6 bases). The ends were cut back, 1 base at V and 4 bases at J, with 16 bases in the middle. The V gene's germline CDR1 is SQVTM and CDR2 ANQGSEA. The CDR3 extends over 15 amino acids.

This clonotype was found a few times. The rearrangement joins TRBV30 to TRBJ1-1; TRBD1 agrees at 7 bases. V lost 7 bases, J lost 4 bases, and 6 bases stayed unmatched. The germline gives CDR1 GTSNPN, CDR2 SVGIG (reference sequence). The CDR3 runs to 12 residues. The DNA of the CDR3 is TGTGCCTACAACAGGGGAGGCACTGAAGCTTTCTTT. This translates into CAYNRGGTEAFF.

The chain uses TRBV20-1 and TRBJ1-6, with D unclear. Trimming took 3 bases from V and 2 from J, leaving 14 bases between them. The CDR3 totals 16 residues. From germline, CDR1 is DFQATT and CDR2 SNEGSKA (reference sequence). CDR3: CSARDPNRPYNSPLHF. The DNA of the CDR3 is TGCAGTGCTAGGGATCCCAACCGCCCCTATAATTCACCCCTCCACTTT.

The chain joins TRBV3-1 to TRBJ2-7; 11 bases are shared with TRBD2. Per the germline V gene, CDR1 is LGHDT and CDR2 is YNNKEL (reference sequence). The CDR3 has 13 amino acids. V was pared by 3 bases and J by 12 bases, with 7 bases of the junction left unmatched. CDR3 nucleotide sequence: TGTGCCAGCAGCCAGATTACTAGCGGGGGCCCGTACTTC. Translation: CASSQITSGGPYF.

This chain links TRBV20-1 with TRBJ2-5; 8 bases align to TRBD2. In germline, CDR1 is DFQATT, CDR2 SNEGSKA (reference sequence). The CDR3 contains 12 residues. After removal of 3 bases from V and 4 bases from J, the junction contained 1 base not matched to a gene. CDR3 nucleotides: TGCAGTGCTAGTCTAGCGGGAGAGACCCAGTACTTC. As protein: CSASLAGETQYF.

The CDR3 DNA is TGCGCCAGCAGCCTTCAGTTATTACCGTCCGAGCAGTACTTC. It is translated as CASSLQLLPSEQYF. The chain couples TRBV5-1 to TRBJ2-7; D uncertain. Germline V gene lookup returns CDR1 SGHRS and CDR2 YFSETQ. The CDR3 runs 14 residues. Trimming shortened V by 4 bases and J by 6 bases, and 17 bases separated the two germline ends.

The table lists this clonotype with a few counts. The V gene is TRBV7-8, the J gene TRBJ2-2; 8 nucleotides align to TRBD1. Trimming at V came to 5 bases and at J to 5 bases, leaving 7 bases not matched to a gene. The CDR3 has 15 amino acids. The germline V gene encodes CDR1 SGHVS and CDR2 FQNEAQ. As DNA, the CDR3 is TGTGCCAGCAGCCCCGACAGGGGATTGACCGGGGAGCTGTTTTTT. The encoded protein is CASSPDRGLTGELFF.

This clonotype was seen at least ten times. The chain recombines TRBV7-9 with TRBJ2-7, with unresolved D. Germline CDR1 and CDR2: SEHNR and FQNEAQ (reference sequence). The CDR3 has 13 residues. V lost 0 bases to trimming and J lost 5 bases, with 8 bases between them. The CDR3 DNA reads as TGTGCCAGCAGCTTAGCCACGTTTGACGAGCAGTACTTC. This sequence encodes CASSLATFDEQYF.

A word on this clonotype: A read error is possible here, since a much larger clone lies one base away. V is TRBV27 and J is TRBJ2-7; D is unresolved. V was pared by 5 bases and J by 2 bases, with 16 bases between. Germline V lookup: CDR1 MNHEY, CDR2 SMNVEV (reference sequence). The length of the CDR3 is 15 residues. CDR3: CASSPTVNRPYEQYF. The CDR3 region has the DNA TGTGCCAGCAGTCCCACAGTAAACCGACCCTACGAGCAGTACTTC.

This clonotype was found a few times. The chain has TRBV11-2 and TRBJ2-1; perhaps D is TRBD1 or TRBD2 (5 bases each). Germline values: CDR1 SGHAT, CDR2 FQNNGV. The V end was cut by 6 bases, the J end by 3 bases, with 15 bases between. The CDR3 covers 15 residues. This CDR3 reads CASSVGALIYNEQFF. CDR3 DNA: TGTGCCAGCAGTGTCGGGGCCTTAATCTACAATGAGCAGTTCTTC.

This clonotype appeared a few times. This chain joins TRBV10-2 and TRBJ2-7, with D possibly TRBD2 on 6 matching bases. The CDR3 runs to 16 residues. The V gene's germline CDR1 is WSHSY and CDR2 SAAADI. Trimming removed 8 bases from V and 3 bases from J, with 23 bases in between. CDR3 protein: CASQEGVGRRSYEQYF. The DNA of the CDR3 is TGCGCCAGCCAGGAGGGAGTTGGACGTCGGAGCTACGAGCAGTACTTC.

CDR3 in DNA: TGTGCCTGGAGTGTAAGGGGGACAGATACGCAGTATTTT. Its translation: CAWSVRGTDTQYF. The chain recombines TRBV30 with TRBJ2-3; a possible D gene is TRBD1 (6 bases). The germline gives CDR1 GTSNPN, CDR2 SVGIG (reference sequence). This CDR3 comprises 13 residues. Trimming pared 0 bases from V and 3 bases from J, leaving 7 bases between.

This chain connects TRBV28 to TRBJ1-5, with D tentatively TRBD1 (6 bases). This CDR3 comprises 15 residues. The V gene's germline CDR1 is MDHEN and CDR2 SYDVKM. V was shortened by 6 bases and J by 2 bases, with 14 bases between the two germline ends. CDR3 bases: TGTGCCAGCAGCCCCGAGGCAGGGGGCAATCAGCCCCAGCATTTT. Amino acids: CASSPEAGGNQPQHF.

This clonotype was seen more than once but under ten times. The V gene is TRBV6-6, the J gene TRBJ1-1; possibly TRBD1 for D (5 bases). The CDR3 is 15 residues long. Germline V gene lookup returns CDR1 MNHNY and CDR2 SVGAGI (reference sequence). Between the trimmed V and J ends, which lost 0 bases and 5 bases, there was a span of 13 bases. The CDR3 nucleotides are TGTGCCAGCAGTTACTCTACAGGTGGTGGGACTGAAGCTTTCTTT. Protein sequence: CASSYSTGGGTEAFF.

In its sample, this clonotype was seen many times. A much more abundant neighbour one base away suggests this may be a read error. This chain connects TRBV12-3 or TRBV12-4 to TRBJ2-7, with D possibly being TRBD1 (5 bases). This CDR3 comprises 11 residues. V was trimmed by 4 bases and J by 5 bases, leaving 6 bases between them. The CDR3 coding sequence is TGTGCCAGCAGTTCAGGGAACGAGCAGTACTTC. Its protein is CASSSGNEQYF.

The sample holds a few counts of this clonotype. The rearrangement joins TRBV2 to TRBJ2-4; D tentatively reads TRBD1 or TRBD2 (5 bases each). The end of the DNA aligns better with TRBJ2-7, so the J call may be wrong. The germline CDR1 and CDR2 sequences are SNHLY and FYNNEI. The CDR3 is 13 residues long. The CDR3 loop reads CASSWGMAHEQYF. The CDR3 region has the DNA TGTGCCAGCTCTTGGGGGATGGCCCACGAGCAGTACTTC.

This sequence joins TRBV5-4 and TRBJ2-7, with unresolved D. The V gene lost 3 bases and the J gene lost 0 bases, with 19 bases spanning the gap. Germline CDR1 reads SGHNT; CDR2 reads YYREEE (reference sequence). The CDR3 length is 17 residues. The CDR3 protein is CASSSETWPLTSYEQYF. Here the CDR3 DNA reads TGTGCCAGCAGCTCGGAAACGTGGCCCCTTACCTCCTACGAGCAGTACTTC.

The J gene is TRBJ2-7, the V gene TRBV6-1, with D uncertain. V shed 2 bases and J shed 5 bases, with 7 bases lying between them. This CDR3 spans 12 amino acids. Germline CDR1 MNHNS, CDR2 SASEGT. The CDR3 sequence: CASSETNHEQYF. In nucleotides, the CDR3 is TGTGCCAGCAGTGAAACCAACCACGAGCAGTACTTC.

This clonotype was counted many times. A junction end diverges from the germline sequence, so it may reflect a read error. The chain combines TRBV5-1 with TRBJ2-1, with D perhaps TRBD2 (6 bases). The CDR3 loop spans 16 amino acids. Germline loops: CDR1 SGHRS, CDR2 YFSETQ. CDR3 protein: CASSLAAASSYNEQFF. The CDR3 DNA reads TGTGCCAGCAGTTTAGCGGCGGCGAGCTCCTACAATGAGCAGTTCTTC.

V gene TRBV18 combines with J gene TRBJ2-1; D is possibly TRBD2 (5 bases). The CDR3 sequence is 15 residues long. Trimming took off 0 bases at V and 5 bases at J, with 11 bases between the two ends. Germline loops: CDR1 KGHSH, CDR2 LQKENI. CDR3 amino acids: CASSPPSLRDNEQFF. The CDR3 DNA reads TGTGCCAGCTCACCACCTAGTCTGCGGGACAATGAGCAGTTCTTC.

This rearrangement joins TRBV29-1 to TRBJ2-7, with D unclear. The CDR3 totals 13 residues. V lost 2 bases and J 12 bases, leaving 20 bases between the germline ends. Germline V gene data show CDR1 as SQVTM and CDR2 as ANQGSEA. CDR3: CSVERKPQETRYF. In DNA form, the CDR3 reads TGCAGCGTTGAACGCAAGCCTCAAGAGACCCGGTACTTC.

This chain connects TRBV5-1 to TRBJ1-1; D is unclear. Trimming took 4 bases from V and 7 from J, leaving 11 bases between them. The CDR3 has 12 amino acids. CDR1 SGHRS and CDR2 YFSETQ come from the germline V gene. CDR3 DNA: TGCGCCAGCAGCCTGGAGGGTAATGAAGCTTTCTTT. Translating it yields CASSLEGNEAFF.

In DNA, the CDR3 is TGCGCCAGCAGCCAAGGTAGTAGATCCCTTTCCTACGAGCAGTACTTC. Protein sequence: CASSQGSRSLSYEQYF. The chain employs TRBV4-1 and TRBJ2-7, with D hard to call. Germline V gene sequence: CDR1 MGHRA, CDR2 YSYEKL. This CDR3 comprises 16 residues. V shed 1 base and J shed 1 base, with 14 bases lying between them.

V and J are TRBV15 and TRBJ1-1; no reliable D call. Germline CDR1 is LNHNV and CDR2 is YYDKDF (reference sequence). CDR3 size: 14 residues. V lost 0 bases, J lost 6 bases, and 11 bases lay in between. The CDR3 bases are TGTGCCACCAGCAGAGATAGCAAGGCAGCTGAAGCTTTCTTT. Amino acids: CATSRDSKAAEAFF.

This clonotype showed up just a few times. The chain combines TRBV20-1 with TRBJ2-3; TRBD1 is a possible D gene (6 bases). This CDR3 comprises 15 residues. The V gene lost 5 bases and the J gene lost 0 bases, with 15 bases spanning the gap. In germline, CDR1 is DFQATT, CDR2 SNEGSKA (reference sequence). The CDR3 is CSAGTQGMSTDTQYF. The CDR3 nucleotides are TGCAGTGCTGGGACCCAGGGGATGAGCACAGATACGCAGTATTTT.